This record looks at one TCR beta chain sequence and its context. Which antigen it targets is not known. No clone much larger than this one lies a single base away; base qualities are absent. The data stem from a study of T cell repertoires in cytomegalovirus infection (dated by TCRdb to the late 2010s). Describing the broader study: Alongside well-studied HLA-B-restricted epitopes, the peptide stimulations were aimed at recently identified HLA-C-restricted CMV epitopes, whose presentation resists viral immunomodulation. Because public TCR beta signatures pointed to carriage of CMV infection together with the matching HLA type, the HLA type of each donor mattered for the analysis. The investigation overall reported the following: Cumulative frequency of public TCR beta family members discriminated carriers of CMV infection plus the relevant HLA type in this cohort and an independent approximately 360-donor cohort. The ex vivo response was dominated by HLA-C-restricted CMV-specific TCR beta clonotypes, and the single most frequent clonotype in two of eight donors was supplied by these HLA-C-restricted clonotypes.

The data were produced on an Illumina HiSeq 1500. TCRdb trimmed public reads at Q25 via fastp, called clones via MiXCR and kept in-frame beta chains. Each CDR3 protein appears once, grouped with its most common genes and DNA. The sample records approximately 310,000 distinct CDR3 sequences, around 25% of which are singletons. The ten most abundant clones make up 13% of the sample. The sample's treatment or condition label, in plain terms: in vitro stimulation with specific CMV peptide epitopes to enrich CMV-specific T cells. From the cysteine through the phenylalanine, the CDR3 covers 14 amino acids. Of all the DNA, just the CDR3 is kept, 42 bases in frame from base 1. For this chain, trimming is 2 bases at the V end and 9 bases at the J end, and the number of junction bases without a gene match is 6. Reading the germline V gene gives CDR1 SGHDT and CDR2 YYEEEE.

The chain is assembled from TRBV5-6 and TRBJ2-1; TRBD2 aligns with 9 central bases. The sample consisted of cultured PBMCs, taken from culture after CMV antigen stimulation. The TCR sequence derives from a human donor in good health (CMV status not recorded). Some clones in this sample may be carry-over from other donors' samples. The nucleotide sequence reads TGTGCCAGCAGCTTACGCGGGAGGGAGGGTGAGCAGTTCTTC. Its protein is CASSLRGREGEQFF.